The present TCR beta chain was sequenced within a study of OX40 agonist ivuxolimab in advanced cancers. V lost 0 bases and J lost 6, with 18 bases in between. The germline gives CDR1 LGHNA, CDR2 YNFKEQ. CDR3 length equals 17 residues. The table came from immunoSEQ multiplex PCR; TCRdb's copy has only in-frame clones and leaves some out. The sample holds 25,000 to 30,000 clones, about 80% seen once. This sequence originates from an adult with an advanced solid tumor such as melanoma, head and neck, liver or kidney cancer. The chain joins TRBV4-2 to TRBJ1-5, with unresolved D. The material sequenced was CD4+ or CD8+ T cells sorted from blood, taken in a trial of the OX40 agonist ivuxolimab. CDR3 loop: CASSQDDMREWGQPQHF. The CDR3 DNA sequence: TGTGCCAGCAGCCAAGATGATATGAGGGAATGGGGTCAGCCCCAGCATTTT.